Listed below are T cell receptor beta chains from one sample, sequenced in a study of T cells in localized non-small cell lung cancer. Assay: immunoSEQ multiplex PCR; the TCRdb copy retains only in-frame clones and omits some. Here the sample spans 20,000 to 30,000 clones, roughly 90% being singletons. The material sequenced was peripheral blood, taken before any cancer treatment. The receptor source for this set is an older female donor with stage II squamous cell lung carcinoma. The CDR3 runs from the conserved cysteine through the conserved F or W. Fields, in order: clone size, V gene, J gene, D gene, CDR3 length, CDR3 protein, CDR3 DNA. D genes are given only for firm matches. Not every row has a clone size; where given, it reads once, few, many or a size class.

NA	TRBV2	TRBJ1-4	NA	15	CANKGPGAEEEKLFF	TGTGCCAACAAAGGGCCGGGGGCGGAGGAGGAAAAACTGTTTTTT
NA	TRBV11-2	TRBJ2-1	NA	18	CASSPKRRLSGGRNEQFF	TGTGCCAGCAGCCCGAAGAGGCGCTTATCGGGGGGCCGTAATGAGCAGTTCTTC
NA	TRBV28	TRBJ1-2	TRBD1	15	CASSLQAGTGSGYTF	TGTGCCAGCAGTTTACAGGCCGGGACAGGGAGTGGCTACACCTTC
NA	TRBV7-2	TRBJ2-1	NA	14	CASSLALTQGEQFF	TGTGCCAGCAGCTTAGCCCTGACGCAGGGTGAGCAGTTCTTC
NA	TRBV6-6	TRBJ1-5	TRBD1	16	CASSYSIGTVYQPQHF	TGTGCCAGCAGTTACTCGATCGGGACAGTGTATCAGCCCCAGCATTTT
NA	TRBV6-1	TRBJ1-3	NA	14	CASRDPGAGNTIYF	TGTGCCAGCAGGGACCCAGGGGCTGGAAACACCATATATTTT
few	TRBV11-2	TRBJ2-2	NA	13	CASSPEGPGELFF	TGTGCCAGCAGCCCCGAGGGGCCCGGGGAGCTGTTTTTT
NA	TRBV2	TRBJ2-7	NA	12	CASRADSYEQYF	TGTGCCAGCAGGGCCGACTCCTACGAGCAGTACTTC
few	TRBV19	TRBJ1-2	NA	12	CASEGSVYGYTF	TGTGCCAGTGAGGGGAGCGTCTATGGCTACACCTTC
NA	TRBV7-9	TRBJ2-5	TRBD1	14	CASSWRTGQETQYF	TGTGCCAGCAGCTGGAGGACAGGGCAAGAGACCCAGTACTTC
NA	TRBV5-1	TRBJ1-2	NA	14	CASSLSWGFDGYTF	TGCGCCAGCAGCTTGAGTTGGGGGTTCGATGGCTACACCTTC
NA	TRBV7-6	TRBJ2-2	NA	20	CASSLAQVPSQFRTPGELFF	TGTGCCAGCAGCTTAGCGCAGGTTCCCTCCCAGTTCCGGACACCCGGGGAGCTGTTTTTT
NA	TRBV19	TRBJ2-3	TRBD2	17	CASSISRLAKSTDTQYF	TGTGCCAGTAGTATCTCCAGACTAGCGAAAAGCACAGATACGCAGTATTTT
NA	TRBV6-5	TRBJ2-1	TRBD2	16	CASSYSGGEVYNEQFF	TGTGCCAGCAGTTACTCGGGGGGGGAAGTCTACAATGAGCAGTTCTTC
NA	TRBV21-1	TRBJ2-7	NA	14	CASRDGTGYYEQYF	TGTGCCAGCAGGGACGGGACAGGGTACTACGAGCAGTACTTC
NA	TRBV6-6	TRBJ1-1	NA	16	CASSYGGERRNTEAFF	TGTGCCAGCAGTTACGGGGGTGAACGGCGGAACACTGAAGCTTTCTTT
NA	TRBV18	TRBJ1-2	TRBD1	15	CASSPTGDRGYGYTF	TGTGCCAGCTCCCCCACTGGGGACAGGGGGTATGGCTACACCTTC
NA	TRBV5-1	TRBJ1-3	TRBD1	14	CASSLDRVGNTIYF	TGCGCCAGCAGCCTAGACAGGGTCGGAAACACCATATATTTT
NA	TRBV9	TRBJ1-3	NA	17	CASSVKIEGTFGNTIYF	TGTGCCAGCAGCGTAAAGATAGAGGGGACTTTTGGAAACACCATATATTTT
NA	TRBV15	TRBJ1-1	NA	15	CATSSPGLGNTEAFF	TGTGCCACCAGCAGCCCCGGACTCGGGAACACTGAAGCTTTCTTT
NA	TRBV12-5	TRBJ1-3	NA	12	CASAGTGNTIYF	TGTGCTAGTGCGGGGACCGGAAACACCATATATTTT
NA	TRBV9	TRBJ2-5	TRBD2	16	CASSESSGSYQETQYF	TGTGCCAGCAGCGAATCTAGCGGGAGCTATCAAGAGACCCAGTACTTC
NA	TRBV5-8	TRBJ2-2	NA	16	CASSFGGGRSTGELFF	TGTGCCAGCAGCTTTGGTGGGGGCCGGAGCACCGGGGAGCTGTTTTTT
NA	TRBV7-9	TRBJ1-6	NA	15	CASSLAWGPNSPLHF	TGTGCCAGCAGCTTAGCATGGGGGCCTAATTCACCCCTCCACTTT
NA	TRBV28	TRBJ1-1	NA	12	CASRLSNTEAFF	TGTGCCAGCAGACTGTCGAACACTGAAGCTTTCTTT
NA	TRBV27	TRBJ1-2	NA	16	CARKGHQQNKYYGYTF	TGTGCCAGAAAGGGACACCAACAAAACAAATACTATGGCTACACCTTC
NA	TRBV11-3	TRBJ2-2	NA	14	CASSRSMNTGELFF	TGTGCCAGCAGCCGTAGTATGAACACCGGGGAGCTGTTTTTT
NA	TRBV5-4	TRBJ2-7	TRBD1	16	CASSSTGGRGLGEQYF	TGTGCCAGCAGCTCCACAGGGGGCAGGGGGCTAGGGGAGCAGTACTTC
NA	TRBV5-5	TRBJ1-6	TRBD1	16	CASSLPGQTLSSPLHF	TGTGCCAGCAGCTTGCCGGGACAGACTCTGTCTTCACCCCTCCACTTT
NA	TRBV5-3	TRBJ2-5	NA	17	CARSRPPQGRKEETQYF	TGTGCCAGAAGCCGCCCCCCCCAGGGTAGAAAGGAAGAGACCCAGTACTTC
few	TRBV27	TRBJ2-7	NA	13	CASSLSAAPEQYF	TGTGCCAGCAGTTTATCGGCGGCCCCAGAGCAGTACTTC
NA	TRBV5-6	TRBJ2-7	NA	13	CASSPTGRYEQYF	TGTGCCAGCAGCCCGACCGGGAGATACGAGCAGTACTTC
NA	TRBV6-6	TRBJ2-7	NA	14	CASSYSARGYEQYF	TGTGCCAGCAGTTACTCAGCAAGGGGCTACGAGCAGTACTTC
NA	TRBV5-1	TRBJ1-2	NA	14	CASSLADIGDGYTF	TGCGCCAGCAGCTTGGCCGACATTGGGGATGGCTACACCTTC
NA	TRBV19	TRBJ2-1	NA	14	CASNTGFVYNEQFF	TGTGCCAGCAACACAGGTTTTGTCTACAATGAGCAGTTCTTC
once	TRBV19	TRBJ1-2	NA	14	CASSREGLNYGYTF	TGTGCCAGTAGTAGGGAAGGGCTCAACTATGGCTACACCTTC
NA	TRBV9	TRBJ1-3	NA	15	CASSVVSGYGNTIYF	TGTGCCAGCAGCGTAGTTTCCGGATACGGAAACACCATATATTTT
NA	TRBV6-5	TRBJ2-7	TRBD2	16	CASSYGVLAGGSEQYF	TGTGCCAGCAGTTACGGCGTACTAGCGGGAGGGTCCGAGCAGTACTTC
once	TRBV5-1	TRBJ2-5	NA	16	CASSLEGGLAKETQYF	TGCGCCAGCAGCTTGGAGGGCGGCCTAGCCAAGGAGACCCAGTACTTC
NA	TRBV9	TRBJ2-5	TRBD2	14	CASSYLLAGETQYF	TGTGCCAGCAGCTATTTACTAGCGGGAGAGACCCAGTACTTC
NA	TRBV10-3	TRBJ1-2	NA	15	CAISAPPDSRDGYTF	TGTGCCATCAGTGCCCCCCCCGACAGTCGGGATGGCTACACCTTC
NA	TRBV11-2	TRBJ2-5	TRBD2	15	CASSSTIAGQETQYF	TGTGCCAGCAGCTCGACCATAGCGGGACAAGAGACCCAGTACTTC
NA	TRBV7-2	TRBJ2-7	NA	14	CASSFMASYYEQYF	TGTGCCAGCAGCTTTATGGCCAGTTACTACGAGCAGTACTTC
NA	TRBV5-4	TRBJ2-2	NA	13	CASKERTTGELFF	TGTGCCAGCAAGGAGCGGACCACCGGGGAGCTGTTTTTT
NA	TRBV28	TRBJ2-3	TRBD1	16	CASSLRVDRATDTQYF	TGTGCCAGCAGTTTACGCGTCGACAGGGCCACAGATACGCAGTATTTT
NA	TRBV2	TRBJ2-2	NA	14	CASRGPLNTGELFF	TGTGCCAGCAGGGGTCCTCTTAACACCGGGGAGCTGTTTTTT
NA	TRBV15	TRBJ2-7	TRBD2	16	CATSRDHTSGSNEQYF	TGTGCCACCAGCAGAGATCACACCAGCGGGAGTAACGAGCAGTACTTC
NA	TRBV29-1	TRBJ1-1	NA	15	CSVSLTQGGDTEAFF	TGCAGCGTCTCCCTGACCCAGGGCGGGGACACTGAAGCTTTCTTT
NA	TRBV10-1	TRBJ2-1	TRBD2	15	CASSPGTSGTNEQFF	TGCGCCAGCAGCCCCGGGACTAGCGGGACGAATGAGCAGTTCTTC
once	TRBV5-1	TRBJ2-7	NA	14	CASSFRPGTYEQYF	TGCGCCAGCAGCTTTCGCCCGGGTACCTACGAGCAGTACTTC
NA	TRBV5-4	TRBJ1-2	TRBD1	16	CASSLKIATGAGGYTF	TGTGCCAGCAGCTTGAAGATCGCCACAGGGGCGGGTGGCTACACCTTC